This TCR beta chain was obtained from a study of radiotherapy plus CTLA-4 blockade in lung cancer. On this clone: Its antigen remains unidentified.

The ends lost 5 bases at V and 4 bases at J; junction bases unmatched: 10. The CDR3 totals 15 residues. Germline V lookup: CDR1 SGHVS, CDR2 FNYEAQ. General study findings and limits: Radiotherapy was combined with ipilimumab, and tumor-derived TCR clones then expanded in blood.

Clones were sequenced by immunoSEQ multiplex PCR, and TCRdb holds only the in-frame ones, with some missing. The sample records roughly 13,000 clones, around 87% being singletons. Sequences were derived from peripheral blood, sampled from a patient treated with radiotherapy plus ipilimumab. The chain has TRBV7-6 and TRBJ1-2, with 7 bases aligning to TRBD1. The receptor comes from a human donor with non-small cell lung cancer that progressed on radiotherapy plus ipilimumab. Some clones in this sample may be carry-over from other donors' samples. The CDR3 bases are TGTGCCAGCAGCCTTCATTTGGGACAGACCTATGGCTACACCTTC. Residues: CASSLHLGQTYGYTF.